Described below is a single T cell receptor (beta chain) sequence and its context. These data are taken from a study of blood T cells in healthy people across ages. This CDR3 has 16 amino acids. Unmatched junction bases numbered 5, after V lost 4 bases and J lost 2 bases. Germline values: CDR1 WSHSY, CDR2 SAAADI. A second PCR of roughly 6 to 12 cycles used a sample-barcoded 5' primer and a J-beta primer mix. TCRdb analysed the 5' RACE reads with MiXCR anew, one entry per CDR3 protein. The sample lists over 500,000 distinct CDR3 sequences; about 29% were seen once. Another study also made use of these data, one on T cells of mothers and their children. That work adds: A handful of children, together with their three healthy Caucasian mothers, made up the donors.

The rearrangement links TRBV10-2 to TRBJ2-6; 7 nucleotides agree with TRBD1. The clonotype comes from a boy aged 2 to 9 in good health. Sequencing was performed on blood. CDR3 residues: CASSAVGGAGANVLTF. CDR3 bases: TGCGCCAGCAGTGCCGTAGGGGGCGCTGGGGCCAACGTCCTGACTTTC.